One and the same sample provided the 3 T cell receptor beta chains below, sequenced in a study of T cell responses to AZD1222 COVID-19 vaccine. Libraries were prepared by immunoSEQ multiplex PCR; TCRdb keeps only in-frame clonotypes and omits some of them. The table lists approximately 120,000 clones, roughly nine tenths of them singletons. The sequenced sample was peripheral blood, obtained on day 0 of AZD1222 vaccination. Receptor source: an adult in good health.

The V gene is TRBV6-5, the J gene TRBJ1-4; D might be TRBD1 (6 bases). Germline V lookup: CDR1 MNHEY, CDR2 SVGAGI. The CDR3 spans 13 residues. Trimming shortened V by 6 bases and J by 6 bases, and 11 bases separated the two germline ends. This CDR3 is CASRPQGHEKLFF. The DNA of the CDR3 is TGTGCCAGCAGGCCACAGGGTCATGAAAAACTGTTTTTT.

J is TRBJ1-2 and V is TRBV6-5; 7 nucleotides match TRBD1. V gave up 7 bases and J gave up 4 bases; unmatched junction bases: 9. There are 14 residues in the CDR3. The V gene's germline CDR1 is MNHEY and CDR2 SVGAGI. Written as DNA, the CDR3 is TGTGCCAGCATCGATAGGGACAGCCTCTATGGCTACACCTTC. It is translated as CASIDRDSLYGYTF.

This clone was seen once. The genes are TRBV7-9 and TRBJ2-1, with 7 bases fitting TRBD2. Germline V gives CDR1 SEHNR, CDR2 FQNEAQ (reference sequence). The CDR3 runs to 15 residues. Trimming cost V 0 bases and J 7 bases; bases outside gene matches: 6. CDR3 loop: CASSLASGFGNEQFF. The CDR3, as DNA: TGTGCCAGCAGCTTAGCTAGCGGGTTCGGGAATGAGCAGTTCTTC.